The next 5 T cell receptor beta chains were all read from a single sample in a study of cytomegalovirus exposure and HLA in healthy donors. 60 Vbeta and 13 Jbeta primers were used in PCR. The method was immunoSEQ multiplex PCR; TCRdb's version includes in-frame clones alone and lacks a portion of them. The sample lists roughly 55,000 clones; over 65% were seen once. Sequenced: PBMCs. The receptors stem from a man aged 40-49 years in good health and CMV-seropositive.

This clone came up a few times. The chain uses TRBV4-1 and TRBJ1-5; 7 bases map to TRBD1. Trimming at V came to 1 base and at J to 1 base, leaving 1 base not matched to a gene. This CDR3 contains 15 residues. Germline V CDR1 and CDR2: MGHRA, YSYEKL. The DNA of the CDR3 is TGCGCCAGCAGCCAAGCACAGGGGAGCAATCAGCCCCAGCATTTT. It specifies CASSQAQGSNQPQHF.

This clone was detected only once. The V and J genes are TRBV5-4 and TRBJ2-3; 7 bases map to TRBD2. The V and J ends lost 3 bases and 3 bases, in that order; junction bases with no gene match: 10. Germline values: CDR1 SGHNT, CDR2 YYREEE (reference sequence). The CDR3 is 16 residues long. The CDR3 bases are TGTGCCAGCAGCTCCCCGCGGGGGTTCCCGACAGATACGCAGTATTTT. Residues: CASSSPRGFPTDTQYF. Full variable domain (rest looked up from reference TRBV5-4 and TRBJ2-3): ETGVTQSPTHLIKTRGQQVTLRCSSQSGHNTVSWYQQALGQGPQFIFQYYREEENGRGNFPPRFSGLQFPNYSSELNVNALELDDSALYLCASSSPRGFPTDTQYFGPGTRLTVL.

J is TRBJ1-4 and V is TRBV6-4, with D unresolved. V lost 4 bases and J 5 bases, leaving 14 bases between the germline ends. The CDR3 has 15 amino acids. Germline V lookup: CDR1 MRHNA, CDR2 SNTAGT. The CDR3 region is CASSASSRANEKLFF. CDR3 nucleotides: TGTGCCAGCAGTGCTTCCTCCCGCGCGAATGAAAAACTGTTTTTT.

The chain carries TRBV9 and TRBJ1-2; 8 bases map to TRBD1. Germline values: CDR1 SGDLS, CDR2 YYNGEE. This CDR3 has 13 amino acids. The junction had 5 bases not matched to a gene; V was cut back by 3 bases and J by 7 bases. Here the CDR3 reads CASSESRGLGYTF. The CDR3 DNA is TGTGCCAGCAGCGAGAGCAGGGGGCTTGGCTACACCTTC.

The chain is built from TRBV5-4 and TRBJ1-1, with TRBD1 as a possible D gene (5 bases). This CDR3 spans 13 amino acids. Germline assignment: CDR1 SGHNT and CDR2 YYREEE (reference sequence). V was pared by 0 bases and J by 6 bases, with 9 bases between. This CDR3 is CASSLETAAEAFF. The CDR3 nucleotides read TGTGCCAGCAGCTTGGAGACAGCCGCTGAAGCTTTCTTT.